These T cell receptor beta chains were read from a single sample in a study of Ad26.COV2.S vaccination and SARS-CoV-2 variants. TCRdb's table, derived via immunoSEQ multiplex PCR, lists solely in-frame clones and lacks some. The data show approximately 300,000 clones, around 84% seen once. Sequenced material: peripheral blood, taken in a trial of Ad26.COV2.S vaccine versus placebo. These receptors originate from a person aged 18-60 years who received the Ad26.COV2.S COVID-19 vaccine or a placebo. Each CDR3 is given with its conserved first and last residue. Fields, in order: J gene, clone size, D gene, V gene, CDR3 protein, CDR3 DNA. A D gene is named only where the DNA matches it firmly. The size of a clone is reported for some rows only, either as once, few or many, or as a class for expanded clones.

TRBJ1-2 | NA | NA | TRBV6-5 | CASSYRGWGNGYTF | TGTGCCAGCAGTTATAGGGGCTGGGGAAATGGCTACACCTTC
TRBJ2-7 | NA | NA | TRBV2 | CASRFSGNEQYF | TGTGCCAGCAGATTCAGTGGCAACGAGCAGTACTTC
TRBJ1-4 | few | TRBD1 | TRBV24-1 | CATSGSTGENEKLFF | TGTGCCACCAGTGGTTCCACAGGGGAGAATGAAAAACTGTTTTTT
TRBJ2-2 | NA | TRBD2 | TRBV6-2/TRBV6-3 | CASSILSSGANTGELFF | TGTGCCAGCAGTATCCTTAGTAGCGGGGCCAACACCGGGGAGCTGTTTTTT
TRBJ1-6 | NA | NA | TRBV6-5 | CASSYSRWGGVPLHF | TGTGCCAGCAGTTACTCGAGATGGGGAGGAGTACCCCTCCACTTT
TRBJ1-2 | once | NA | TRBV6-1 | CASSEPGAGYGYTF | TGTGCCAGCAGTGAGCCAGGGGCGGGCTATGGCTACACCTTC
TRBJ1-2 | NA | TRBD1 | TRBV14 | CASSHSPGQGSPNYGYTF | TGTGCCAGCAGCCACTCACCGGGACAGGGATCTCCTAACTATGGCTACACCTTC
TRBJ1-5 | NA | NA | TRBV3-1/TRBV3-2 | CASSQNFWGQPQHF | TGTGCCAGCAGCCAAAATTTCTGGGGGCAGCCCCAGCATTTT
TRBJ1-2 | NA | NA | TRBV18 | CASSPGQVYGYTF | TGTGCCAGCTCACCGGGACAAGTCTATGGCTACACCTTC
TRBJ1-3 | NA | NA | TRBV12-5 | CASSGSGNTIYF | TGTGCTAGTTCGGGGAGTGGAAACACCATATATTTT
TRBJ2-7 | NA | TRBD1 | TRBV30 | CAWSTPPNRGEQYF | TGTGCCTGGAGTACCCCCCCTAACAGGGGCGAGCAGTACTTC
TRBJ2-5 | NA | NA | TRBV2 | CASTPRTQETQYF | TGTGCCAGCACCCCGAGGACCCAAGAGACCCAGTACTTC
TRBJ1-5 | NA | NA | TRBV13 | CASSLVGNQPQHF | TGTGCCAGCAGCTTAGTGGGGAATCAGCCCCAGCATTTT
TRBJ1-2 | many | TRBD1 | TRBV30 | CAWRPRTGGRTGYTF | TGTGCCTGGAGACCGCGGACAGGGGGAAGGACTGGCTACACCTTC
TRBJ1-2 | once | NA | TRBV7-2 | CASSLAKLAGSNYGYTF | TGTGCCAGCAGCTTAGCGAAACTTGCGGGGTCGAACTATGGCTACACCTTC
TRBJ2-2 | NA | NA | TRBV7-8 | CASSLVGAGHDGELFF | TGTGCCAGCAGCTTAGTGGGGGCAGGGCACGACGGGGAGCTGTTTTTT
TRBJ1-1 | NA | NA | TRBV7-2 | CASSLAGLAFF | TGTGCCAGCAGCTTAGCCGGGCTCGCTTTCTTT
TRBJ2-6 | NA | TRBD1 | TRBV5-4 | CASSSEDYTGGSGANVLTF | TGTGCCAGCAGCTCGGAGGACTATACAGGGGGCTCAGGGGCCAACGTCCTGACTTTC
TRBJ2-5 | NA | NA | TRBV19 | CASRTLTQETQYF | TGTGCCAGTAGAACCCTGACCCAAGAGACCCAGTACTTC
TRBJ1-5 | once | NA | TRBV18 | CASSPVGADNQPQHF | TGTGCCAGCTCACCGGTAGGGGCCGATAATCAGCCCCAGCATTTT
TRBJ1-5 | NA | TRBD1 | TRBV6-5 | CASRPDRDQPQHF | TGTGCCAGCAGACCCGACAGGGATCAGCCCCAGCATTTT
TRBJ2-2 | NA | TRBD2 | TRBV7-2 | CASSPRGGNTGELFF | TGTGCCAGCAGCCCACGGGGGGGGAACACCGGGGAGCTGTTTTTT
TRBJ1-2 | NA | NA | TRBV7-9 | CASSIGTATNYGYTF | TGTGCCAGCAGCATAGGGACGGCCACTAACTATGGCTACACCTTC
TRBJ2-2 | NA | NA | TRBV9 | CASSVGSTPAGELFF | TGTGCCAGCAGCGTTGGTTCTACTCCCGCCGGGGAGCTGTTTTTT
TRBJ2-5 | NA | NA | TRBV7-2 | CASSHAGSKGRETQYF | TGTGCCAGCAGCCACGCAGGGTCCAAGGGACGCGAGACCCAGTACTTC
TRBJ1-2 | few | NA | TRBV6-5 | CASREGALIGDGYTF | TGTGCCAGCAGGGAGGGAGCTCTTATTGGAGATGGCTACACCTTC
TRBJ2-7 | NA | NA | TRBV21-1 | CASSNHDRAPYEQYF | TGTGCCAGCAGCAATCATGACAGGGCCCCCTACGAGCAGTACTTC
TRBJ1-5 | NA | TRBD1 | TRBV7-9 | CASSHATGGTGHSNQPQHF | TGTGCCAGCAGCCACGCGACAGGGGGCACGGGGCATAGCAATCAGCCCCAGCATTTT
TRBJ2-7 | NA | NA | TRBV7-8 | CASSLKRTAYGGSEQYF | TGTGCCAGCAGCCTGAAGAGGACAGCGTATGGGGGGAGCGAGCAGTACTTC
TRBJ1-3 | NA | TRBD1 | TRBV19 | CASSRDRVAGNTIYF | TGTGCCAGTAGTAGGGACAGGGTAGCTGGAAACACCATATATTTT
TRBJ2-1 | NA | TRBD1 | TRBV2 | CASRGTGLYNEQFF | TGTGCCAGCAGGGGGACAGGACTTTACAATGAGCAGTTCTTC
TRBJ2-2 | NA | TRBD1 | TRBV14 | CASSPWDRPNTGELFF | TGTGCCAGCAGCCCCTGGGACAGGCCGAACACCGGGGAGCTGTTTTTT
TRBJ1-5 | NA | NA | TRBV25-1 | CASSGAGSNQPQHF | TGTGCCAGCAGTGGGGCAGGTAGCAATCAGCCCCAGCATTTT
TRBJ2-5 | NA | NA | TRBV7-7 | CASSLGPQGSRETQYF | TGTGCCAGCAGCTTAGGCCCTCAGGGTAGTAGAGAGACCCAGTACTTC
TRBJ2-5 | NA | NA | TRBV5-1 | CASSHKGETQYF | TGCGCCAGCAGCCACAAGGGCGAGACCCAGTACTTC
TRBJ2-6 | once | NA | TRBV7-6 | CASSLGPSGANVLTF | TGTGCCAGCAGTCTCGGTCCTAGTGGGGCCAACGTCCTGACTTTC
TRBJ1-2 | NA | NA | TRBV6-4 | CASSGWARGYGYTF | TGTGCCAGCAGTGGTTGGGCCAGAGGCTATGGCTACACCTTC
TRBJ1-5 | NA | NA | TRBV19 | CASSERGNQPQHF | TGTGCCAGTTCGGAGAGGGGCAATCAGCCCCAGCATTTT
TRBJ2-1 | NA | TRBD2 | TRBV19 | CASGGGWEQFF | TGTGCCAGTGGCGGGGGTTGGGAGCAGTTCTTC
TRBJ2-5 | NA | TRBD2 | TRBV9 | CASSVGGLPGAQYF | TGTGCCAGCAGCGTGGGGGGACTACCGGGGGCCCAGTACTTC
TRBJ2-5 | NA | NA | TRBV7-2 | CASSSPLGQETQYF | TGTGCCAGCAGCTCGCCGCTCGGGCAAGAGACCCAGTACTTC
TRBJ2-1 | few | NA | TRBV2 | CASKGLGAEQFF | TGTGCCAGCAAGGGGCTTGGGGCTGAGCAGTTCTTC
TRBJ2-1 | NA | NA | TRBV21-1 | CASSKVPGTSSLVEQFF | TGTGCCAGCAGCAAAGTTCCCGGGACTAGCTCACTCGTTGAGCAGTTCTTC
TRBJ1-1 | NA | TRBD1 | TRBV3-1/TRBV3-2 | CASSQGLQGSWAFF | TGTGCCAGCAGCCAAGGACTACAGGGGAGTTGGGCTTTCTTT
TRBJ1-1 | NA | NA | TRBV6-6 | CASSYLGRFEAFF | TGTGCCAGCAGTTACTTAGGGCGATTTGAAGCTTTCTTT
TRBJ1-2 | few | TRBD1 | TRBV6-5 | CASRAQGAKDYGYTF | TGTGCCAGCAGAGCACAGGGGGCGAAGGACTATGGCTACACCTTC
TRBJ1-3 | NA | NA | TRBV7-9 | CASSLDFGSGNTIYF | TGTGCCAGCAGCTTAGACTTTGGTTCTGGAAACACCATATATTTT
TRBJ1-2 | NA | NA | TRBV18 | CASSPPGSLTDGYTF | TGTGCCAGCTCACCACCGGGGAGTTTGACGGATGGCTACACCTTC
TRBJ1-1 | NA | NA | TRBV5-1 | CASSSRGVTEAFF | TGCGCCAGCAGCTCCAGGGGTGTCACTGAAGCTTTCTTT
TRBJ2-7 | NA | NA | TRBV7-2 | CASSSNPGPFYEQYF | TGTGCCAGCAGCTCGAATCCGGGACCGTTCTACGAGCAGTACTTC
TRBJ2-7 | NA | NA | TRBV6-2/TRBV6-3 | CASSYSQGRILYEQYF | TGTGCCAGCAGTTACTCGCAGGGGAGAATTTTATACGAGCAGTACTTC